These 20 T cell receptor beta chains came from one sample sequenced in a study of blood T cell repertoires in COVID-19. Sequencing used immunoSEQ multiplex PCR; TCRdb keeps in-frame clones, though not all of them. The table records roughly 410,000 clones, around 92% of them present only once. The sample comprised peripheral blood. All receptors derive from a man aged 35 to 55 with acute or convalescent COVID-19.

V is TRBV7-2 and J is TRBJ1-1; no clear D gene. V was trimmed by 1 base and J by 2 bases, leaving 11 bases between them. From germline, CDR1 is SGHTA and CDR2 FQGNSA. The CDR3 is 15 amino acids. CDR3 sequence (DNA): TGTGCCAGCAGCTTAGGTTCGCAGGTCAACACTGAAGCTTTCTTT. It encodes CASSLGSQVNTEAFF. Full variable domain (missing parts from reference TRBV7-2 and TRBJ1-1): GAGVSQSPSNKVTEKGKDVELRCDPISGHTALYWYRQSLGQGLEFLIYFQGNSAPDKSGLPSDRFSAERTGGSVSTLTIQRTQQEDSAVYLCASSLGSQVNTEAFFGQGTRLTVV.

The genes are TRBV5-1 and TRBJ1-2; 8 positions match TRBD1. The CDR3 contains 16 residues. Germline loops: CDR1 SGHRS, CDR2 YFSETQ. Trimming cost V 0 bases and J 8 bases; bases outside gene matches: 12. Written as DNA, the CDR3 is TGCGCCAGCAGCTTGGCAGAAGGGACAGGTAGTGCGGGCTACACCTTC. Amino acids: CASSLAEGTGSAGYTF.

V is TRBV6-1 and J is TRBJ2-3; perhaps TRBD2 as D (6 bases). This CDR3 is 16 amino acids long. The V gene lost 2 bases and the J gene lost 6 bases, with 18 bases spanning the gap. In germline, CDR1 is MNHNS, CDR2 SASEGT. CDR3 amino acids: CASSEISAGWSDTQYF. CDR3 bases: TGTGCCAGCAGTGAAATTTCGGCGGGATGGTCCGATACGCAGTATTTT.

This sequence joins TRBV29-1 and TRBJ2-5; TRBD2 is a possible D gene (5 bases). With 4 bases removed from V and 2 bases from J, the gap between germline ends came to 20 bases. Germline V lookup: CDR1 SQVTM, CDR2 ANQGSEA. The CDR3 totals 16 residues. The CDR3 nucleotides are TGCAGCGTTGGTTATAGCGCGACAAGGCCTCAAGAGACCCAGTACTTC. Its translation is CSVGYSATRPQETQYF.

The J gene is TRBJ1-5, the V gene TRBV2; D ambiguous. Germline V gene lookup returns CDR1 SNHLY and CDR2 FYNNEI. This CDR3 spans 13 amino acids. V lost 6 bases to trimming and J lost 4 bases, with 10 bases between them. The chain's CDR3 is CASRGVGNQPQHF. The CDR3 DNA reads as TGTGCCAGCAGGGGAGTGGGGAATCAGCCCCAGCATTTT. Combining the CDR3 with reference TRBV2 and TRBJ1-5 gives the whole variable domain EPEVTQTPSHQVTQMGQEVILRCVPISNHLYFYWYRQILGQKVEFLVSFYNNEISEKSEIFDDQFSVERPDGSNFTLKIRSTKLEDSAMYFCASRGVGNQPQHFGDGTRLSIL.

The genes are TRBV5-5 and TRBJ1-1; tentative D call: TRBD1 (6 bases). V was shortened by 2 bases and J by 4 bases, with 12 bases between the two germline ends. This CDR3 is built from 14 residues. Germline lookup yields CDR1 SGHKS and CDR2 YYEKEE (reference sequence). CDR3 sequence (DNA): TGTGCCAGCAGCTTAAATCAGGGGTTCACTGAAGCTTTCTTT. It codes for CASSLNQGFTEAFF.

The chain combines TRBV4-2 with TRBJ2-1; 14 bases are shared with TRBD2. The V gene end was trimmed by 2 bases and the J gene end by 6 bases; junction bases not matched to a gene: 3. The V gene's germline CDR1 is LGHNA and CDR2 YNFKEQ. The CDR3 runs to 16 residues. CDR3 nucleotides: TGTGCCAGCAGCCAACGACTAGCGGGAGGGGGCAATGAGCAGTTCTTC. Translating it yields CASSQRLAGGGNEQFF.

The CDR3 DNA is TGTGCCATCAGTGAGAAAGGGGGCGACAACTATGGCTACACCTTC. Protein: CAISEKGGDNYGYTF. V is TRBV10-3 and J is TRBJ1-2; 7 bases are a match to TRBD1. The CDR3 runs to 15 residues. Germline lookup yields CDR1 ENHRY and CDR2 SYGVKD. Trimming at V came to 2 bases and at J to 2 bases, leaving 5 bases not matched to a gene.

This clone was seen once. The chain joins TRBV5-1 to TRBJ1-5, with TRBD1 identical over 8 bases. With V trimmed by 4 bases and J by 5 bases, 8 bases remained unmatched. This CDR3 comprises 15 residues. Germline CDR1 reads SGHRS; CDR2 reads YFSETQ. Here the CDR3 reads CASSPEPGGHQPQHF. The DNA of the CDR3 is TGCGCCAGCAGCCCGGAACCAGGGGGCCATCAGCCCCAGCATTTT.

In its sample, this clone was seen a few times. V and J are TRBV3-1 (or the pseudogene TRBV3-2) and TRBJ2-7; TRBD1 matches 8 bases. This CDR3 is built from 15 residues. Trimming removed 4 bases from V and 1 base from J; junction bases left unmatched: 6. Germline CDR1 LGHDT, CDR2 YNNKEL (reference sequence). The CDR3 is CASSPQQGGSYEQYF. CDR3 bases: TGTGCCAGCAGCCCCCAACAGGGGGGTTCCTACGAGCAGTACTTC.

This clone was observed once. This chain joins TRBV10-3 and TRBJ1-1, with D possibly TRBD1 on 6 matching bases. CDR3 size: 13 residues. Germline V lookup: CDR1 ENHRY, CDR2 SYGVKD. Trimming left V 10 bases short and J 1 base short, with 13 bases between. The CDR3 is CATKGDPNTEAFF. CDR3 bases: TGTGCCACCAAGGGGGATCCGAACACTGAAGCTTTCTTT.

This chain uses TRBV7-2 with TRBJ2-4; D is perhaps TRBD1 or TRBD2 (5 bases each). Germline lookup yields CDR1 SGHTA and CDR2 FQGNSA. Trimming took off 10 bases at V and 2 bases at J, with 12 bases between the two ends. The CDR3 consists of 13 residues. The CDR3 DNA reads TGTGCCACCAGAGGGGTTACCAAAAACATTCAGTACTTC. Amino acid sequence: CATRGVTKNIQYF. Filled out from reference TRBV7-2 and TRBJ2-4, the complete variable domain reads GAGVSQSPSNKVTEKGKDVELRCDPISGHTALYWYRQSLGQGLEFLIYFQGNSAPDKSGLPSDRFSAERTGGSVSTLTIQRTQQEDSAVYLCATRGVTKNIQYFGAGTRLSVL.

This clone was found many times. The chain links TRBV27 to TRBJ1-2, with 7 bases matching TRBD1. The V gene end was trimmed by 5 bases and the J gene end by 0 bases; junction bases not matched to a gene: 3. Germline V gene lookup returns CDR1 MNHEY and CDR2 SMNVEV (reference sequence). The CDR3 is 14 amino acids. CDR3 protein: CASSMTGTNYGYTF. The CDR3 DNA sequence: TGTGCCAGCAGTATGACAGGGACTAACTATGGCTACACCTTC.

This chain uses TRBV5-4 with TRBJ1-1; D is undetermined. The germline V and J ends were trimmed by 2 bases and 4 bases, with 12 bases remaining between them. Per the germline V gene, CDR1 is SGHNT and CDR2 is YYREEE (reference sequence). The CDR3 has 14 amino acids. CDR3 loop: CASSFREKRTEAFF. The CDR3 DNA reads as TGTGCCAGCAGCTTCCGGGAGAAACGCACTGAAGCTTTCTTT.

The chain joins TRBV4-2 to TRBJ2-1; 11 bases line up with TRBD2. J lost 3 bases, V lost 3 bases, and 4 bases had no gene match. CDR1 is LGHNA, CDR2 YNFKEQ, per germline. The CDR3 consists of 16 residues. In nucleotides, the CDR3 is TGTGCCAGCAGCCAGGTCACTAGCGGGGGCTACAATGAGCAGTTCTTC. Protein product: CASSQVTSGGYNEQFF.

This sequence joins TRBV6-5 and TRBJ1-2; TRBD1 agrees at 9 bases. The CDR3 extends over 15 amino acids. Germline CDR1 is MNHEY and CDR2 is SVGAGI. V shed 6 bases and J 7 bases; nucleotides not matched to a gene: 12. This chain's CDR3 is CASSRPGTGFGGYTF. Written as DNA, the CDR3 is TGTGCCAGCAGCCGTCCCGGGACAGGGTTCGGTGGCTACACCTTC.

The DNA of the CDR3 is TGTGCCAGCAGCTTAGTAACAGGGCCCAACGAGCAGTACTTC. It specifies CASSLVTGPNEQYF. The rearrangement joins TRBV11-1 to TRBJ2-7; TRBD1 is a possible D gene (6 bases). Trimming stripped 1 base from V and 5 bases from J, with 12 bases between. This CDR3 region has 14 residues. The V gene's germline CDR1 is SGHAT and CDR2 FQDESV (reference sequence).

This chain links TRBV6-5 with TRBJ2-1; a possible D gene is TRBD1 (5 bases). V lost 0 bases and J 3 bases, leaving 6 bases between the germline ends. The CDR3 runs 14 residues. Germline assignment: CDR1 MNHEY and CDR2 SVGAGI. CDR3: CASSYSRDYNEQFF. The CDR3, as DNA: TGTGCCAGCAGTTACTCCAGGGACTACAATGAGCAGTTCTTC.

This chain joins TRBV6-6 and TRBJ1-5; D not resolved. Trimming stripped 0 bases from V and 15 bases from J, with 12 bases between. The V gene's germline CDR1 is MNHNY and CDR2 SVGAGI (reference sequence). This CDR3 has 12 amino acids. CDR3 bases: TGTGCCAGCAGTTACTCGACACCACCGCGGCATTTT. It yields the protein CASSYSTPPRHF.

The gene calls are TRBV30 and TRBJ1-5; perhaps TRBD1 as D (6 bases). Germline V CDR1 and CDR2: GTSNPN, SVGIG (reference sequence). The V and J ends lost 1 base and 0 bases respectively, with 13 bases between them. The CDR3 has 16 amino acids. CDR3 in DNA: TGTGCCTGGAGTGCCAAGGGGGAAGATAGCAATCAGCCCCAGCATTTT. This codes for CAWSAKGEDSNQPQHF.